This TCR beta chain was sequenced in a study of T cells in Graves' hyperthyroidism and ophthalmopathy. Amplification of TCR beta CDR3 regions used RNA as the template. During a first-round RT-PCR of the TCR CDR3, the HTBI primer set was used. Using its own MiXCR run on the multiplex PCR reads, TCRdb lists one record per CDR3 protein. The data show about 600,000 distinct CDR3 sequences, approximately 15% seen once. This clonotype showed up many times. V lost 6 bases to trimming and J lost 5 bases; unmatched junction nucleotides: 3. CDR3 length: 12 residues. Germline CDR1 SNHLY, CDR2 FYNNEI. This clonotype originated in a woman aged 18-35 years with Graves' ophthalmopathy. The chain joins TRBV2 to TRBJ2-5; 7 bases fit TRBD1. The sample comprised blood. The CDR3 loop reads CASRRGQETQYF. The CDR3 DNA sequence: TGTGCCAGCAGGAGGGGGCAGGAGACCCAGTACTTC.